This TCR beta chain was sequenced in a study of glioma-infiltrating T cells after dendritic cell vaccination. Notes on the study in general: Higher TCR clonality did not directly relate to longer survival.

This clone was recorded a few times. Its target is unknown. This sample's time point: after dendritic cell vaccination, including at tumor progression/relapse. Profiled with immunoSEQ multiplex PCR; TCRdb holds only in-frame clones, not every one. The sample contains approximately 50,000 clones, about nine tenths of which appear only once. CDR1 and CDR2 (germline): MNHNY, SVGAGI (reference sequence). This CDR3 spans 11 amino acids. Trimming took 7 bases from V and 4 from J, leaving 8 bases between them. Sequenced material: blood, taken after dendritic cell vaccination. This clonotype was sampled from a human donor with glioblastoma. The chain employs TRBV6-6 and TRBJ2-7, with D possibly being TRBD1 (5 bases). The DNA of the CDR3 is TGTGCCAGCACCCACAGGTACGAGCAGTACTTC. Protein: CASTHRYEQYF.